This T cell receptor (beta chain) stems from a study of response to subunit inactivated influenza vaccine. The CDR3 has 13 residues. Germline assignment: CDR1 MDHEN and CDR2 SYDVKM. V dropped 5 bases and J dropped 8; count of bases not matched to a gene: 7. TCRdb reprocessed the RT-PCR reads with MiXCR, giving one entry per CDR3 protein. Of roughly 780,000 distinct CDR3 sequences listed, less than 20% are singletons. The material was PBMCs from blood, obtained 5 days after vaccination. V gene TRBV28 combines with J gene TRBJ2-7; 9 nucleotides agree with TRBD1. The sequence was collected from a man between 50 and 59 years old who received an inactivated influenza vaccine. CDR3 nucleotide sequence: TGTGCCAGCAGTCCCTCGGACAGGGGAAAGCAGTACTTC. Its translation is CASSPSDRGKQYF.